This TCR beta chain was captured in a study of blood T cell repertoires in COVID-19. Sequencing used immunoSEQ multiplex PCR; TCRdb keeps in-frame clones, though not all of them. The sample yields around 120,000 clones, about two thirds seen once. This receptor was taken from a human donor with acute or convalescent COVID-19. The donor label of this sample is uncertain. Sequenced material: peripheral blood.

The DNA of the CDR3 is TGTGCCAGCAGTGACCAGTTGGGGCGCGGCTACACCTTC. Its translation is CASSDQLGRGYTF. The chain employs TRBV6-1 and TRBJ1-2; D might be TRBD1 (5 bases). This CDR3 is built from 13 residues. CDR1 is MNHNS and CDR2 is SASEGT in the germline V gene. V lost 3 bases and J 8 bases, leaving 13 bases between the germline ends.